This record concerns one TCR beta chain sequence. Its target is not known. This record comes from a study of identifying expanded T cells in peripheral blood. Study results and caveats: Over two and four weeks, about 15 and 19 clones changed, versus 1.2 between replicates. Approximately two-week clone count variance significantly increased as total template count grew.

Healthy donors had no documented immune events, such as infections, while sampled. Per the germline V gene, CDR1 is LNHDA and CDR2 is SQIVND (reference sequence). The CDR3 length is 14 residues. The protocol was immunoSEQ multiplex PCR, while the TCRdb copy is restricted to in-frame clones and leaves out a portion. Here the sample spans about 85,000 clones, approximately 90% being singletons. The sequencing input was blood. The chain employs TRBV19 and TRBJ2-5, with TRBD2 identical over 9 bases. Matching the DNA end better, TRBJ2-7 makes the J call doubtful. The sequence was collected from a person between 18 and 70 years old in good health. The CDR3 sequence is CASTPTSGSYEQYF. The CDR3 nucleotides read TGTGCCAGTACCCCGACTAGCGGCTCCTACGAGCAGTACTTC.